This T cell receptor (beta chain) was sequenced during a study of cytomegalovirus exposure and HLA in healthy donors. Whereas donors were nominally healthy upon sampling, unrecorded immune exposures were probable. Germline assignment: CDR1 SQVTM and CDR2 ANQGSEA. After removal of 3 bases from V and 4 bases from J, the junction contained 8 bases not matched to a gene. The CDR3 spans 16 residues. This PCR relied on a set of 60 Vbeta primers and 13 Jbeta primers. The method was immunoSEQ multiplex PCR; TCRdb's version includes in-frame clones alone and lacks a portion of them. This table holds around 120,000 clones.

J is TRBJ2-1 and V is TRBV29-1; 11 bases map to TRBD2. Sequencing was performed on PBMCs. This clonotype was sampled from a man over 45 in good health and CMV-seronegative. The CDR3: CSVEPGLAEKYNEQFF. The CDR3 nucleotides are TGCAGCGTTGAGCCGGGACTAGCGGAAAAATACAATGAGCAGTTCTTC.